One T cell receptor (beta chain) is described in this entry. The sample is drawn from a study of technical replicates of blood from a handful of donors. Generated by immunoSEQ multiplex PCR, the TCRdb table keeps only in-frame clones and is missing some. Of approximately 75,000 clones in the sample, 95% to 98% were seen once. Trimming took 0 bases from V and 6 from J, leaving 7 bases between them. Germline V gene sequence: CDR1 SGHDT, CDR2 YYEEEE. The CDR3 runs to 13 residues. This sequence was found in a human donor in good health. This rearrangement joins TRBV5-6 to TRBJ1-5; a possible D gene is TRBD1 (5 bases). The sequencing input was T cells isolated from PBMCs. CDR3 residues: CASSLVGGQPQHF. The CDR3 DNA reads as TGTGCCAGCAGCTTGGTGGGGGGTCAGCCCCAGCATTTT.